The source of this TCR beta chain is a study of shared clonotypes between healthy human individuals. Study background: Three plates were used per donor for CD4 naive, three for CD4 memory, two for CD8 naive and one for CD8 memory.

As handled by the study authors: As immunoSEQ supplied junction-only sequences (without quality scores), filtering differed. Method: immunoSEQ multiplex PCR; TCRdb's copy keeps in-frame clones and lacks some. That table is the source of V, J and clone size, and D and trimming were worked out from the DNA. The sample holds under 2.5 million clones; around 90% are singletons and the top ten take roughly 0.34%. The CDR3 contains 14 residues. Germline assignment: CDR1 MNHEY and CDR2 SVGAGI. V gave up 2 bases and J gave up 4 bases, with 11 bases separating them. Sequenced: naive CD4+ T cells from PBMCs. As for subset: CD45RA+ positively selected. The genes are TRBV6-5 and TRBJ1-2; no reliable D call. The sequence derives from a young man in good health. Some clones in this sample may be carry-over from other donors' samples. The CDR3 spells CASSYEFRGYGYTF. The CDR3 DNA reads TGTGCCAGCAGTTACGAGTTCCGGGGCTATGGCTACACCTTC.